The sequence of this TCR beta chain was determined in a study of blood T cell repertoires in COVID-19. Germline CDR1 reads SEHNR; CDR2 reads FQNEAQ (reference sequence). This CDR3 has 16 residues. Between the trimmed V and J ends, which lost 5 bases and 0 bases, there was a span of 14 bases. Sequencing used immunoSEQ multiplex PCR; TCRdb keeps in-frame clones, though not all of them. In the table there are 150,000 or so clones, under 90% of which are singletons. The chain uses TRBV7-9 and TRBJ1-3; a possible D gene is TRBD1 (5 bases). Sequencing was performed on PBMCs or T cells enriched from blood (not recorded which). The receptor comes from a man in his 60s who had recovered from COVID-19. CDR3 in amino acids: CASSHFDSYSGNTIYF. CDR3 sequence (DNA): TGTGCCAGCAGCCATTTTGACAGTTACTCTGGAAACACCATATATTTT.